This TCR beta chain was recovered during a study of blood T cell repertoires in COVID-19. TCRdb's copy holds only in-frame clones and misses some; the assay was immunoSEQ multiplex PCR. This table holds 100,000 or so clones, approximately 91% found once. Germline CDR1 and CDR2: SGHVS and FQNEAQ. V was cut by 2 bases and J by 3 bases, with 10 bases left in between. There are 14 residues in the CDR3. The sequence derives from a woman aged 55-70 years with acute or convalescent COVID-19. The chain recombines TRBV7-8 with TRBJ1-1; D is perhaps TRBD1 (5 bases). Sequencing was performed on peripheral blood. The CDR3 DNA reads TGTGCCAGCAGCTTACGGGGGGGTGACACTGAAGCTTTCTTT. Its translation is CASSLRGGDTEAFF.